This TCR beta chain was retrieved from a study of cytomegalovirus exposure and HLA in healthy donors. PCR employed 60 Vbeta and 13 Jbeta primers. Generated by immunoSEQ multiplex PCR, the TCRdb table keeps only in-frame clones and is missing some. This table holds tens of thousands of clones. This CDR3 has 15 amino acids. Trimming stripped 3 bases from V and 3 bases from J, with 15 bases between. Germline CDR1 reads SNHLY; CDR2 reads FYNNEI. Study-wide points: For TCR beta chains, V- and J-gene trimming was later linked to a missense DCLRE1C variant.

To note about this clone: Its cognate antigen is unknown.

The sequencing sample was made of PBMCs. The genes are TRBV2 and TRBJ2-7; perhaps TRBD1 as D (6 bases). This clonotype originated in a male donor in good health and CMV-seronegative. DNA of the CDR3: TGTGCCAGCAGTGACAGGGGAACTTCCTACTACGAGCAGTACTTC. Amino acid sequence: CASSDRGTSYYEQYF.